These 17 T cell receptor beta chains were sequenced from one sample in a study of cytomegalovirus exposure and HLA in healthy donors (dated by TCRdb to 2016 to 2017). Libraries were built with the immunoSEQ multiplex PCR assay. For the multiplex PCR, a mixture combining 60 forward primers for TCR Vbeta segments and 13 reverse primers for TCR Jbeta segments was used. Here the immuneACCESS table is served through TCRdb, limited to in-frame sequences with V and J called. Missing clones are a known gap in these copies; in checked studies unresolved V genes cover under half, and the rest lacks a known reason. This sample comprises over 100,000 clones, 55% to 75% of them detected only once. Clones ranked in the top ten supply approximately 9% of the sample. The sequenced sample consisted of PBMCs. These receptor sequences come from a man younger than 45 in good health and CMV-seropositive.

The V and J genes are TRBV27 and TRBJ1-1; 7 nucleotides match TRBD1. With V trimmed by 4 bases and J by 5 bases, 13 bases remained unmatched. The CDR3 contains 16 residues. Germline CDR1 and CDR2: MNHEY and SMNVEV (reference sequence). CDR3 residues: CASSSSTGALMTEAFF. DNA of the CDR3: TGTGCCAGCAGTTCCTCAACAGGGGCATTAATGACTGAAGCTTTCTTT.

V gene TRBV7-2 combines with J gene TRBJ1-2, with D tentatively TRBD1 (6 bases). Germline CDR1 SGHTA, CDR2 FQGNSA. The CDR3 contains 14 residues. With 4 bases removed from V and 4 bases from J, the gap between germline ends came to 13 bases. Here the CDR3 DNA reads TGTGCCAGCAGCTCCCGCCAGGGGATCTATGGCTACACCTTC. Encoded protein: CASSSRQGIYGYTF.

This sequence joins TRBV5-1 and TRBJ1-1; D is uncertain. Trimming cost V 0 bases and J 11 bases, with 14 bases left between them. The germline V gene encodes CDR1 SGHRS and CDR2 YFSETQ. CDR3 length: 13 amino acids. The CDR3 sequence is CASSLEATTQAFF. The DNA for the CDR3 is TGCGCCAGCAGCTTGGAAGCAACTACTCAGGCTTTCTTT.

J is TRBJ2-7 and V is TRBV7-6, with D perhaps TRBD2 (5 bases). This CDR3 comprises 14 residues. Germline CDR1 is SGHVS and CDR2 is FNYEAQ. The ends were cut back, 7 bases at V and 1 base at J, with 14 bases in the middle. For the CDR3, the DNA is TGTGCCAGCACCTTGGGCAGCGGATCCTACGAGCAGTACTTC. It translates to CASTLGSGSYEQYF.

This clone has a handful of counts. The V and J genes are TRBV18 and TRBJ1-4; D not certain. Germline CDR1 is KGHSH and CDR2 is LQKENI. The CDR3 has 13 residues. Deletions cut 6 bases from V and 0 bases from J, with 5 bases between. The DNA for the CDR3 is TGTGCCAGCTCCCCTGCAACTAATGAAAAACTGTTTTTT. Its translation is CASSPATNEKLFF.

V usage is TRBV28 and J usage is TRBJ1-2; 8 nucleotides line up with TRBD1. V shed 7 bases and J 2 bases; nucleotides not matched to a gene: 9. Looked up from germline, CDR1 is MDHEN and CDR2 is SYDVKM. CDR3 size: 15 residues. For the CDR3, the DNA is TGTGCCAGCACTCTTGCCAGGGGGCGCAACTATGGCTACACCTTC. It encodes CASTLARGRNYGYTF.

In this sample, this clone turned up once. The chain links TRBV19 to TRBJ1-2; D gene unclear. The germline CDR1 and CDR2 sequences are LNHDA and SQIVND (reference sequence). The V gene lost 10 bases and the J gene lost 8 bases, with 20 bases spanning the gap. The CDR3 is 13 amino acids. The CDR3 reads CATPSSGREGYTF. The CDR3 DNA sequence: TGTGCCACCCCGTCCAGCGGAAGGGAAGGCTACACCTTC.

The V call is TRBV6-1, the J call TRBJ1-1, with 7 bases that match TRBD1. The CDR3 sequence is 14 residues long. The germline gives CDR1 MNHNS, CDR2 SASEGT. Trimming at V came to 3 bases and at J to 4 bases, leaving 5 bases not matched to a gene. CDR3 in amino acids: CASSDQQGVTEAFF. The CDR3, as DNA: TGTGCCAGCAGTGATCAGCAGGGGGTCACTGAAGCTTTCTTT.

The chain is built from TRBV5-1 and TRBJ1-2; unclear D gene. Germline CDR1 and CDR2: SGHRS and YFSETQ. The CDR3 sequence is 14 residues long. Between the trimmed V and J ends, which lost 0 bases and 6 bases, there was a span of 12 bases. The CDR3 loop is CASSLDGEGHGYTF. The CDR3 bases are TGCGCCAGCAGCTTGGATGGGGAGGGCCATGGCTACACCTTC.

This chain uses TRBV5-3 with TRBJ2-7, with TRBD1 matching over 7 bases. TRBV5-3 is classed as an ORF, of uncertain function. The length of the CDR3 is 16 residues. V trimming: 0 bases; J trimming: 4 bases; junction bases outside the gene matches: 10. CDR3 DNA: TGTGCCAGAAGCTTGGTCGTAGGGGACAGATATTACGAGCAGTACTTC. It translates to CARSLVVGDRYYEQYF.

This clone was detected a few times. Written as DNA, the CDR3 is TGTGCCAGCTCTTCCCCCAGGGGCGGACGTGAAGCTTTCTTT. Amino acids: CASSSPRGGREAFF. J is TRBJ1-1 and V is TRBV28; D may be TRBD1 (6 bases). The germline V gene encodes CDR1 MDHEN and CDR2 SYDVKM. V dropped 8 bases and J dropped 7 bases, with 20 bases sitting between them. There are 14 residues in the CDR3.

This clone was recorded a few times. The rearrangement joins TRBV7-2 to TRBJ2-3, with D possibly matching TRBD2 (5 bases). This CDR3 contains 14 residues. The germline V gene encodes CDR1 SGHTA and CDR2 FQGNSA. V was shortened by 5 bases and J by 3 bases, with 12 bases between the two germline ends. The CDR3 region has the DNA TGTGCCAGCAGCCCGGTACGGGGAACAGATACGCAGTATTTT. Its translation is CASSPVRGTDTQYF. The complete variable domain, with remaining parts taken from reference TRBV7-2 and TRBJ2-3, reads GAGVSQSPSNKVTEKGKDVELRCDPISGHTALYWYRQSLGQGLEFLIYFQGNSAPDKSGLPSDRFSAERTGGSVSTLTIQRTQQEDSAVYLCASSPVRGTDTQYFGPGTRLTVL.

V and J are TRBV2 and TRBJ2-3; TRBD2 might be the D (7 bases). The CDR3 loop spans 16 amino acids. The germline CDR1 and CDR2 sequences are SNHLY and FYNNEI. V was trimmed by 6 bases and J by 1 base, leaving 17 bases between them. CDR3 sequence (DNA): TGTGCCAGCAGCGCGGGGGCAATCGCGGGCACAGATACGCAGTATTTT. Translation: CASSAGAIAGTDTQYF.

Only one count was recorded for this clone. The rearrangement links TRBV4-3 to TRBJ1-4; D not resolved. The V end was cut by 1 base, the J end by 0 bases, with 15 bases between. The CDR3 totals 18 residues. Germline-derived CDR1 and CDR2 are LGHNA and YSLEER. The CDR3 here is CASSQATPSEATNEKLFF. Written as DNA, the CDR3 is TGCGCCAGCAGCCAAGCGACCCCGAGCGAGGCAACTAATGAAAAACTGTTTTTT.

V gene TRBV20-1 combines with J gene TRBJ1-2; D gene unclear. The CDR3 is 9 residues long. CDR1 is DFQATT and CDR2 is SNEGSKA in the germline V gene (reference sequence). V lost 7 bases, J lost 6 bases, and 6 bases lay in between. In DNA form, the CDR3 reads TGCAGTGAGGAGGATGGCTACACCTTC. Translation: CSEEDGYTF.

The CDR3 DNA reads as TGTGCCAGCAGCCGCCAGGGGTCTGGAAACACCATATATTTT. This translates into CASSRQGSGNTIYF. The V gene is TRBV11-3, the J gene TRBJ1-3; TRBD1 is a possible D gene (6 bases). CDR3 length: 14 amino acids. V lost 5 bases and J lost 1, with 9 bases in between. CDR1 and CDR2 from the germline V gene are SGHNT and YENEEA.

This clone was seen a single time. The genes are TRBV27 and TRBJ2-1; 11 bases map to TRBD2. Germline V lookup: CDR1 MNHEY, CDR2 SMNVEV (reference sequence). The CDR3 spans 15 residues. With 7 bases clipped from V and 7 bases from J, the junction kept 9 bases outside the gene matches. CDR3 amino acids: CASTPLAGVGNEQFF. CDR3 nucleotide sequence: TGTGCCAGCACCCCACTAGCGGGAGTTGGGAATGAGCAGTTCTTC.